The clone carrying this T cell receptor beta chain was seen more than once but under ten times. As originally analysed: Using reference gene primer amplification, nucleated cell counts were estimated. Libraries were prepared by immunoSEQ multiplex PCR; TCRdb keeps only in-frame clonotypes and omits some of them. The V and J calls and clone size were taken over from that table, and D and trimming were inferred from the DNA. This sample has 130,000 or so clones, with 77% found just once. J gave up 3 bases and V 1 base, and 8 bases lay outside the gene matches. The CDR3 runs to 16 residues. The germline V gene has CDR1 SGHTA and CDR2 FQGNSA. The sample comes from a study of blood T cell repertoires in COVID-19. Study at large: Researchers got acute and convalescent COVID-19 samples from the United States, Italy and Spain. T cells, B-cell-depleted T cells, or PBMCs provided the cDNA or gDNA that served as material.

The clonotype comes from a human donor in a cohort sampled during active COVID-19. The material sequenced was peripheral blood. The gene calls are TRBV7-2 and TRBJ2-7, with TRBD2 identical over 8 bases. The DNA of the CDR3 is TGTGCCAGCAGCTTAGTACCAGCGGGGGTGATCTACGAGCAGTACTTC. Protein: CASSLVPAGVIYEQYF.